These 29 T cell receptor beta chains originate from one sample sequenced in a study of blood T cells in healthy people across ages. Alongside a J-beta primer mix, a sample-barcoded 5' primer served in a second PCR lasting roughly 6 to 11 cycles. Using its own MiXCR run on the 5' RACE reads, TCRdb lists one record per CDR3 protein. The table shows hundreds of thousands of distinct CDR3 sequences, with under 30% occurring only once. Sequencing used blood. The origin of the receptors is a woman older than 75 in good health.

This clonotype was counted at least ten times. CDR3 in DNA: TGCAGTGCGATGCCTGGCGGGGGTTCCTACGAGCAGTACTTC. It specifies CSAMPGGGSYEQYF. The chain combines TRBV20-1 with TRBJ2-7; 7 bases are a match to TRBD2. The ends lost 6 bases at V and 1 base at J; junction bases unmatched: 9. This CDR3 has 14 residues. CDR1 DFQATT and CDR2 SNEGSKA come from the germline V gene (reference sequence).

This chain links TRBV28 with TRBJ1-1, with D uncertain. Germline-derived CDR1 and CDR2 are MDHEN and SYDVKM. The CDR3 extends over 14 amino acids. Trimming stripped 3 bases from V and 0 bases from J, with 8 bases between. The CDR3 nucleotides read TGTGCCAGCAGTTTGTTGAGGGTGAACACTGAAGCTTTCTTT. It yields the protein CASSLLRVNTEAFF. Full variable domain (rest looked up from reference TRBV28 and TRBJ1-1): DVKVTQSSRYLVKRTGEKVFLECVQDMDHENMFWYRQDPGLGLRLIYFSYDVKMKEKGDIPEGYSVSREKKERFSLILESASTNQTSMYLCASSLLRVNTEAFFGQGTRLTVV.

This clonotype has only a few counts. The chain has TRBV2 and TRBJ2-3; 13 bases agree with TRBD2. CDR1 is SNHLY, CDR2 FYNNEI, per germline. This CDR3 spans 16 amino acids. J lost 8 bases, V lost 6 bases, and 11 bases had no gene match. Here the CDR3 DNA reads TGTGCCAGCAGGCCAACTAGCGGGGGGGCTCTGGGTACGCAGTATTTT. This gives the protein CASRPTSGGALGTQYF.

A word on this clonotype: Just one base apart from a much larger clone, this may be a read error. The rearrangement links TRBV20-1 to TRBJ2-7, with unresolved D. Deletions cut 3 bases from V and 7 bases from J, with 13 bases between. The CDR3 spans 12 residues. Germline CDR1 is DFQATT and CDR2 is SNEGSKA (reference sequence). The CDR3 reads CSASVGHNEQYF. In DNA, the CDR3 is TGCAGTGCTAGTGTCGGGCACAATGAGCAGTACTTC.

In this sample, this clonotype turned up a few times. The chain links TRBV6-1 to TRBJ1-6; D gene ambiguous. Deletions cut 7 bases from V and 7 bases from J, with 20 bases between. Germline values: CDR1 MNHNS, CDR2 SASEGT. There are 16 residues in the CDR3. Here the CDR3 reads CASKYIPEPWNSPLHF. Here the CDR3 DNA reads TGTGCCAGCAAGTACATTCCCGAACCATGGAATTCACCCCTCCACTTT.

This clonotype has ten or more counts. The rearrangement joins TRBV24-1 to TRBJ2-6; 9 positions agree with TRBD1. The ends lost 2 bases at V and 2 bases at J; junction bases unmatched: 0. CDR1 is KGHDR, CDR2 SFDVKD, per germline. The CDR3 has 16 amino acids. CDR3 loop: CATSDWTGAGANVLTF. CDR3 bases: TGTGCCACCAGTGATTGGACAGGGGCTGGGGCCAACGTCCTGACTTTC.

This clonotype has at least ten counts. J is TRBJ2-5 and V is TRBV7-2, with D possibly being TRBD1 (5 bases). Trimming removed 1 base from V and 7 bases from J, with 19 bases in between. The germline V gene encodes CDR1 SGHTA and CDR2 FQGNSA. The CDR3 is 16 residues long. The DNA for the CDR3 is TGTGCCAGCAGCTTAGATCCGACAGCCATCCCGCTGACCCAGTACTTC. This gives the protein CASSLDPTAIPLTQYF.

This clonotype was recorded a few times. This chain connects TRBV5-1 to TRBJ2-2; tentative D call: TRBD1 (6 bases). Germline-derived CDR1 and CDR2 are SGHRS and YFSETQ. CDR3 size: 15 residues. V shed 0 bases and J shed 5 bases, with 11 bases lying between them. The CDR3 sequence is CASSLGWTETGELFF. CDR3 nucleotides: TGCGCCAGCAGCTTGGGTTGGACAGAGACCGGGGAGCTGTTTTTT.

Points on this clonotype: Just one base apart from a much larger clone, this may be a read error. In this CDR3 the conserved last residue, phenylalanine or tryptophan, is missing, so a read error is likely. This CDR3 reads CASSTSGGAIDTQYI. CDR3 coding DNA: TGTGCCAGCAGCACTAGCGGGGGGGCGATAGATACGCAGTATATT. The genes are TRBV7-2 and TRBJ2-3; 13 nucleotides match TRBD2. The CDR3 has 15 amino acids. Germline V gene lookup returns CDR1 SGHTA and CDR2 FQGNSA. The V segment lost 5 bases and the J segment 5 bases; nucleotides outside the gene matches: 4.

The V gene is TRBV3-1, the J gene TRBJ1-1; 9 bases line up with TRBD1. Germline-derived CDR1 and CDR2 are LGHDT and YNNKEL (reference sequence). There are 17 residues in the CDR3. Trimming took 2 bases from V and 1 from J; bases not matched to a gene: 8. CDR3 loop: CASSQCFAGQGNTEAFF. CDR3 in DNA: TGTGCCAGCAGCCAATGCTTCGCGGGACAGGGGAACACTGAAGCTTTCTTT.

The chain is built from TRBV9 and TRBJ2-3; no reliable D call. CDR1 is SGDLS, CDR2 YYNGEE, per germline. Trimming shortened V by 3 bases and J by 6 bases, and 11 bases separated the two germline ends. This CDR3 contains 13 residues. CDR3 amino acids: CASSAWPGDTQYF. The CDR3 DNA is TGTGCCAGCAGCGCCTGGCCTGGGGATACGCAGTATTTT.

This clonotype was picked up a small number of times. V and J are TRBV10-2 and TRBJ2-5; the match to TRBD1 covers 9 bases. The DNA end is more similar to TRBJ2-7, so the J call may be wrong. This CDR3 has 16 residues. Germline V lookup: CDR1 WSHSY, CDR2 SAAADI. CDR3 in amino acids: CASSESYGTGTYEQYF. In nucleotides, the CDR3 is TGCGCCAGCAGTGAGTCGTACGGGACAGGGACCTACGAGCAGTACTTC.

This chain joins TRBV10-1 and TRBJ2-3; 8 positions match TRBD2. This CDR3 region has 16 residues. V lost 0 bases, J lost 3 bases, and 5 bases stayed unmatched. Germline V gene sequence: CDR1 WNHNN, CDR2 SYGVQD (reference sequence). This CDR3 reads CASSESRSGRTDTQYF. CDR3 bases: TGCGCCAGCAGTGAGTCCAGGAGCGGGAGAACAGATACGCAGTATTTT.

Worth noting for this clonotype: A much larger clone lies a single base off, so this may be a read error. This rearrangement joins TRBV13 to TRBJ2-6, with TRBD1 matching over 8 bases. Looked up from germline, CDR1 is PRHDT and CDR2 is FYEKMQ (reference sequence). The CDR3 loop spans 17 amino acids. DNA of the CDR3: TGTGCCAACAGCTTAAGACAGGGGTCTGCTGGGGCCAACGTCCTGACTTTC. Amino acids: CANSLRQGSAGANVLTF. The full variable domain, completed using reference TRBV13 and TRBJ2-6, is AAGVIQSPRHLIKEKRETATLKCYPIPRHDTVYWYQQGPGQDPQFLISFYEKMQSDKGSIPDRFSAQQFSDYHSELNMSSLELGDSALYFCANSLRQGSAGANVLTFGAGSRLTVL.

V is TRBV20-1 and J is TRBJ2-1; 8 nucleotides match TRBD2. Trimming at V came to 5 bases and at J to 10 bases, leaving 16 bases not matched to a gene. The CDR3 is made up of 15 amino acids. Germline CDR1 reads DFQATT; CDR2 reads SNEGSKA (reference sequence). The CDR3 DNA sequence: TGCAGTGCTTTTAGCGGGGAGGGCTTCAATAGGGAGCAGTTCTTC. Residues: CSAFSGEGFNREQFF.

This clonotype was observed a handful of times. Since a much larger clone is just one base distant, this may be a read error. The V and J genes are TRBV5-1 and TRBJ2-7; no clear D. From germline, CDR1 is SGHRS and CDR2 YFSETQ. Trimming took off 2 bases at V and 7 bases at J, with 16 bases between the two ends. This CDR3 has 14 residues. As DNA, the CDR3 is TGCGCCAGCAGCTTCGAGGCTAGTGTCAATGAGCAGTACTTC. Amino acid sequence: CASSFEASVNEQYF.

The chain links TRBV20-1 to TRBJ2-1; possibly TRBD2 for D (5 bases). The V gene's germline CDR1 is DFQATT and CDR2 SNEGSKA (reference sequence). CDR3 length: 17 amino acids. The ends were cut back, 0 bases at V and 4 bases at J, with 19 bases in the middle. CDR3 in amino acids: CSARDLLSGVGYNEQFF. CDR3 coding DNA: TGCAGTGCTAGAGATTTGCTGAGCGGAGTCGGGTACAATGAGCAGTTCTTC.

V is TRBV5-1 and J is TRBJ2-4; 12 nucleotides match TRBD2. This CDR3 spans 20 amino acids. Trimming removed 1 base from V and 1 base from J; junction bases left unmatched: 12. Germline V gene data show CDR1 as SGHRS and CDR2 as YFSETQ. The CDR3 region has the DNA TGCGCCAGCAGCTTGTCCTCATCTAGCGGGAGGGCCAAGGCCAAAAACATTCAGTACTTC. It translates to CASSLSSSSGRAKAKNIQYF.

In this sample, this clonotype turned up a few times. This may stem from a read error, because a much larger clone lies one nucleotide away. This rearrangement joins TRBV9 to TRBJ2-7, with 8 nucleotides matching TRBD1. The CDR3 is made up of 14 amino acids. In germline, CDR1 is SGDLS, CDR2 YYNGEE. The V and J ends lost 0 bases and 7 bases, in that order; junction bases with no gene match: 6. The CDR3 loop reads CASSVAPRGHEQYF. As DNA, the CDR3 is TGTGCCAGCAGCGTAGCCCCCAGGGGGCATGAGCAGTACTTC.

This clonotype showed up many times. V is TRBV5-1 and J is TRBJ1-2; weak D call: TRBD1 (6 bases). Germline V gene data show CDR1 as SGHRS and CDR2 as YFSETQ. The CDR3 length is 13 residues. The V end lost 4 bases, the J end lost 5 bases, and 12 bases lay between the germline ends. The CDR3 here is CASSQGPRYGYTF. The DNA for the CDR3 is TGCGCCAGCAGCCAGGGGCCTCGATATGGCTACACCTTC.

In this sample, this clonotype turned up a few times. The gene calls are TRBV7-3 and TRBJ1-1; D is uncertain. This CDR3 region has 13 residues. The V and J ends lost 1 base and 4 bases respectively, with 7 bases between them. Looked up from germline, CDR1 is SGHTA and CDR2 is FQGTGA. CDR3 coding DNA: TGTGCCAGCAGCTTAAAGGACGGCACTGAAGCTTTCTTT. Translation: CASSLKDGTEAFF.

This clonotype has at least ten counts. This chain links TRBV3-1 with TRBJ2-7; D is possibly TRBD2 (6 bases). Germline V gives CDR1 LGHDT, CDR2 YNNKEL (reference sequence). Between the trimmed V and J ends, which lost 4 bases and 2 bases, there was a span of 15 bases. There are 15 residues in the CDR3. The CDR3 DNA reads TGTGCCAGCAGCCCCCAGTGGAGGGGAACCTACGAGCAGTACTTC. Amino acids: CASSPQWRGTYEQYF.

This clonotype was counted a few times. The CDR3 sequence is CASSLGRSNTEAFF. In DNA, the CDR3 is TGTGCCAGCAGCTTAGGCAGGTCGAACACTGAAGCTTTCTTT. V usage is TRBV7-2 and J usage is TRBJ1-1, with D unresolved. Per germline, CDR1 SGHTA and CDR2 FQGNSA. This CDR3 spans 14 amino acids. Between the trimmed V and J ends, which lost 1 base and 1 base, there was a span of 7 bases.

In this sample, this clonotype turned up a few times. At one of its ends the junction is not consistent with the germline gene, which may arise from a read error. This chain links TRBV20-1 with TRBJ1-5; D gene uncertain. The CDR3 sequence is 12 residues long. Germline loops: CDR1 DFQATT, CDR2 SNEGSKA (reference sequence). In DNA, the CDR3 is TGCAGTGCTAGGGATAGCAATCGGCCCCAGCATTTT. It specifies CSARDSNRPQHF.

This clonotype has at least ten counts. The chain is built from TRBV3-1 and TRBJ2-3; maybe TRBD2 (7 bases). V was trimmed by 8 bases and J by 6 bases, leaving 18 bases between them. CDR3 size: 14 residues. CDR1 is LGHDT, CDR2 YNNKEL, per germline (reference sequence). In nucleotides, the CDR3 is TGTGCCAGCCAGACGGGGGGCCCCTTCGATACGCAGTATTTT. The encoded protein is CASQTGGPFDTQYF.

This clonotype has at least ten counts. DNA of the CDR3: TGCAGCGTAAGCAGGGGGCGCGAGCAGTACTTC. Its protein product is CSVSRGREQYF. The genes are TRBV29-1 and TRBJ2-7; 8 bases are shared with TRBD1. Per germline, CDR1 SQVTM and CDR2 ANQGSEA. V gave up 6 bases and J gave up 6 bases; unmatched junction bases: 4. This CDR3 region has 11 residues.

This chain connects TRBV5-1 to TRBJ2-7; weak D call: TRBD2 (5 bases). CDR1 and CDR2 from the germline V gene are SGHRS and YFSETQ. This CDR3 has 15 amino acids. Trimming shortened V by 5 bases and J by 1 base, and 16 bases separated the two germline ends. The CDR3 is CASRRLPDSSYEQYF. The CDR3 nucleotides read TGCGCCAGCAGACGCCTTCCGGACTCTTCCTACGAGCAGTACTTC.

This clonotype was picked up many times. The genes are TRBV20-1 and TRBJ1-5, with D possibly being TRBD1 (5 bases). The germline gives CDR1 DFQATT, CDR2 SNEGSKA (reference sequence). CDR3 length: 13 amino acids. Between the trimmed V and J ends, which lost 4 bases and 3 bases, there was a span of 10 bases. DNA of the CDR3: TGCAGTGCTAAGGGACTGCACAATCAGCCCCAGCATTTT. Amino acid sequence: CSAKGLHNQPQHF.

The V gene is TRBV7-9, the J gene TRBJ2-3, with no clear D. The CDR3 is 14 amino acids. V lost 5 bases and J lost 2, with 11 bases in between. Germline V gene data show CDR1 as SEHNR and CDR2 as FQNEAQ (reference sequence). This CDR3 reads CASSQEHSTDTQYF. Here the CDR3 DNA reads TGTGCCAGCAGCCAGGAGCACTCCACAGATACGCAGTATTTT. Full variable domain (remainder filled in from reference TRBV7-9 and TRBJ2-3): DTGVSQNPRHKITKRGQNVTFRCDPISEHNRLYWYRQTLGQGPEFLTYFQNEAQLEKSRLLSDRFSAERPKGSFSTLEIQRTEQGDSAMYLCASSQEHSTDTQYFGPGTRLTVL.